These 8 T cell receptor beta chains were sequenced from one sample in a study of cytomegalovirus exposure and HLA in healthy donors. Data came from immunoSEQ multiplex PCR; TCRdb stores just in-frame clones and leaves some out. The table lists under 400,000 clones, around 90% of them singletons, with over 0.9% in the top ten. Sequences were obtained from PBMCs. These receptors were collected from a man aged 25-40 years in good health and CMV-seronegative.

This chain connects TRBV19 to TRBJ1-4; D unclear. Germline assignment: CDR1 LNHDA and CDR2 SQIVND (reference sequence). Trimming shortened V by 5 bases and J by 6 bases, and 13 bases separated the two germline ends. CDR3 length: 14 residues. This chain's CDR3 is CASSQVVDDEKLFF. CDR3 coding DNA: TGTGCCAGTAGTCAGGTAGTTGATGATGAAAAACTGTTTTTT.

This clone was found once. The gene calls are TRBV27 and TRBJ2-7, with 11 bases that match TRBD1. The V gene's germline CDR1 is MNHEY and CDR2 SMNVEV (reference sequence). This CDR3 has 16 residues. J was trimmed by 1 base and V by 4 bases; bases with no gene match: 6. CDR3 nucleotide sequence: TGTGCCAGCAGTTCGGACAGGGGGCATATGTCCTACGAGCAGTACTTC. This gives the protein CASSSDRGHMSYEQYF.

The V gene is TRBV4-1, the J gene TRBJ1-1; possibly TRBD1 for D (5 bases). The V end was cut by 4 bases, the J end by 0 bases, with 9 bases between. This CDR3 spans 14 amino acids. Germline CDR1 reads MGHRA; CDR2 reads YSYEKL. In nucleotides, the CDR3 is TGCGCCAGCAGCCTCAGGGCGATGAACACTGAAGCTTTCTTT. Protein product: CASSLRAMNTEAFF.

This chain joins TRBV7-5 and TRBJ1-1. TRBV7-5 is marked as a pseudogene. This CDR3 comprises 14 residues. CDR3 protein: CARSRGRVYTEAFF. In nucleotides, the CDR3 is TGTGCCAGAAGCCGAGGGCGGGTTTATACTGAAGCTTTCTTT.

This clone has a single count. The rearrangement links TRBV6-1 to TRBJ1-1; D is perhaps TRBD1 (5 bases). The CDR3 is 14 residues long. V dropped 6 bases and J dropped 4 bases, with 15 bases sitting between them. Germline V gene lookup returns CDR1 MNHNS and CDR2 SASEGT. CDR3 residues: CASRQHGRGTEAFF. The CDR3 DNA sequence: TGTGCCAGCAGGCAGCATGGGAGGGGCACTGAAGCTTTCTTT.

The chain couples TRBV11-2 to TRBJ2-5; D is perhaps TRBD2 (6 bases). CDR1 and CDR2 from the germline V gene are SGHAT and FQNNGV. Trimming cost V 7 bases and J 0 bases, with 12 bases left between them. The CDR3 extends over 14 amino acids. CDR3 loop: CASTDGGDQETQYF. CDR3 DNA: TGTGCCAGCACGGACGGCGGGGACCAAGAGACCCAGTACTTC.

This chain connects TRBV30 to TRBJ2-3; 8 positions agree with TRBD2. Germline trimming cut 5 bases from V and 4 bases from J; bases unmatched to any gene: 5. In germline, CDR1 is GTSNPN, CDR2 SVGIG (reference sequence). The CDR3 has 13 residues. Here the CDR3 reads CAWSSGQADTQYF. The DNA for the CDR3 is TGTGCCTGGTCTAGCGGGCAGGCAGATACGCAGTATTTT.

This chain links TRBV18 with TRBJ2-1; TRBD1 aligns across 7 bases. Germline CDR1 is KGHSH and CDR2 is LQKENI. The CDR3 totals 16 residues. V dropped 2 bases and J dropped 6; count of bases not matched to a gene: 10. CDR3 sequence (DNA): TGTGCCAGCTCACCAAGTAAAGGGGGCGCCGTCAATGAGCAGTTCTTC. This encodes CASSPSKGGAVNEQFF.